The 17 T cell receptor beta chains below all came from one sample that was sequenced in a study of blood T cell repertoires in COVID-19. TCRdb's table, derived via immunoSEQ multiplex PCR, lists solely in-frame clones and lacks some. Of around 60,000 clones in the sample, about two thirds were seen once. Source material: peripheral blood. Receptors originate from a woman in her 70s with COVID-19, enrolled during active disease.

The chain links TRBV15 to TRBJ2-1; 7 nucleotides agree with TRBD2. The J segment lost 8 bases and the V segment lost 1 base, leaving 11 bases of the junction unmatched. Looked up from germline, CDR1 is LNHNV and CDR2 is YYDKDF (reference sequence). This CDR3 contains 16 residues. The CDR3 spells CATSRAGGSGADEQFF. CDR3 nucleotide sequence: TGTGCCACCAGCAGAGCGGGCGGGAGCGGGGCGGATGAGCAGTTCTTC.

This rearrangement joins TRBV5-1 to TRBJ2-1; 7 bases are a match to TRBD2. Trimming took 4 bases from V and 5 from J; bases not matched to a gene: 6. CDR1 and CDR2 (germline): SGHRS, YFSETQ. CDR3 length: 14 residues. The CDR3 here is CASSGRDGNNEQFF. The CDR3 DNA is TGCGCCAGCAGCGGGAGGGACGGGAACAATGAGCAGTTCTTC.

The V gene is TRBV2, the J gene TRBJ2-3; 9 nucleotides match TRBD1. In germline, CDR1 is SNHLY, CDR2 FYNNEI. The ends lost 3 bases at V and 6 bases at J; junction bases unmatched: 7. The CDR3 runs to 15 residues. In DNA, the CDR3 is TGTGCCAGCAGTGATACGACAGGGGGACGGGATACGCAGTATTTT. It encodes CASSDTTGGRDTQYF. Combining the CDR3 with reference TRBV2 and TRBJ2-3 gives the whole variable domain EPEVTQTPSHQVTQMGQEVILRCVPISNHLYFYWYRQILGQKVEFLVSFYNNEISEKSEIFDDQFSVERPDGSNFTLKIRSTKLEDSAMYFCASSDTTGGRDTQYFGPGTRLTVL.

To note about this clone: Mismatch with germline at one junction end may stem from a read error. V is TRBV19 and J is TRBJ2-1; D may be TRBD2 (7 bases). The CDR3 length is 13 residues. Germline CDR1 and CDR2: LNHDA and SQIVND (reference sequence). CDR3 DNA sequence: TGTGCCAGTAGTATAGATCGCGGGGGCTCCATGCTCTTC. Translated, it gives CASSIDRGGSMLF. Using reference TRBV19 and TRBJ2-1 for the parts outside the CDR3, the full variable domain is DGGITQSPKYLFRKEGQNVTLSCEQNLNHDAMYWYRQDPGQGLRLIYYSQIVNDFQKGDIAEGYSVSREKKESFPLTVTSAQKNPTAFYLCASSIDRGGSMLFGPGTRLTVL.

The genes are TRBV2 and TRBJ1-1, with 11 positions matching TRBD1. The CDR3 extends over 14 amino acids. The germline gives CDR1 SNHLY, CDR2 FYNNEI. J gave up 6 bases and V 5 bases, and 5 bases lay outside the gene matches. This CDR3 is CASSFPGQGAEAFF. The CDR3 DNA reads as TGTGCCAGCAGTTTTCCGGGACAGGGGGCTGAAGCTTTCTTT.

This clone was recorded once. The V call is TRBV10-2, the J call TRBJ2-6; 7 bases align to TRBD1. The CDR3 extends over 16 amino acids. The V gene end was trimmed by 2 bases and the J gene end by 0 bases; junction bases not matched to a gene: 1. Germline CDR1 is WSHSY and CDR2 is SAAADI. The CDR3 sequence is CASSEAGGSGANVLTF. Here the CDR3 DNA reads TGCGCCAGCAGTGAGGCAGGGGGCTCTGGGGCCAACGTCCTGACTTTC.

This chain links TRBV4-3 with TRBJ2-1, with 12 nucleotides matching TRBD2. The length of the CDR3 is 17 residues. The germline CDR1 and CDR2 sequences are LGHNA and YSLEER. The junction had 4 bases not matched to a gene; V was cut back by 1 base and J by 3 bases. For the CDR3, the DNA is TGCGCCAGCAGCCAAGCTAGCGGGAGGGATTTCTACAATGAGCAGTTCTTC. Translated, it gives CASSQASGRDFYNEQFF.

V is TRBV9 and J is TRBJ1-2; TRBD1 matches at 7 bases. With 5 bases clipped from V and 5 bases from J, the junction kept 3 bases outside the gene matches. This CDR3 contains 12 residues. CDR1 SGDLS and CDR2 YYNGEE come from the germline V gene. CDR3: CASRGGPYGYTF. The CDR3 nucleotides read TGTGCCAGCAGAGGGGGCCCTTATGGCTACACCTTC.

This chain links TRBV28 with TRBJ2-7, with D maybe TRBD1 (5 bases). The V gene lost 2 bases and the J gene lost 7 bases, with 12 bases spanning the gap. Germline CDR1 reads MDHEN; CDR2 reads SYDVKM. The CDR3 spans 13 residues. The CDR3 loop reads CASSLQGGFEQYV. The CDR3 region has the DNA TGTGCCAGCAGTTTACAGGGTGGGTTTGAGCAGTACGTC.

This clone was seen a handful of times. This sequence joins TRBV9 and TRBJ2-2, with 7 positions matching TRBD1. This CDR3 contains 13 residues. V lost 3 bases to trimming and J lost 9 bases; unmatched junction nucleotides: 5. Germline lookup yields CDR1 SGDLS and CDR2 YYNGEE. The CDR3 bases are TGTGCCAGCAGCGGACAGGGACGGCGGGAGCTGTTTTTT. Its translation: CASSGQGRRELFF.

This chain uses TRBV6-2 or TRBV6-3 with TRBJ1-1, with D possibly being TRBD1 (6 bases). V lost 5 bases to trimming and J lost 6 bases, with 19 bases between them. Germline CDR1 is MNHEY and CDR2 is SVGEGT. The CDR3 is 15 amino acids. CDR3 region: CASSPRQDRNAEAFF. The CDR3 region has the DNA TGTGCCAGCAGTCCCCGACAGGATCGAAACGCTGAAGCTTTCTTT.

The chain joins TRBV4-3 to TRBJ2-2; the D gene is possibly TRBD1 (5 bases). The CDR3 is 14 amino acids. Germline V gene sequence: CDR1 LGHNA, CDR2 YSLEER. Trimming pared 3 bases from V and 3 bases from J, leaving 8 bases between. Here the CDR3 DNA reads TGCGCCAGCAGCCAGCGCAGGGACACCGGGGAGCTGTTTTTT. Translation gives CASSQRRDTGELFF.

This chain joins TRBV2 and TRBJ1-3; maybe TRBD1 (5 bases). V dropped 7 bases and J dropped 2 bases, with 12 bases sitting between them. This CDR3 is 14 amino acids long. CDR1 is SNHLY and CDR2 is FYNNEI in the germline V gene. The CDR3 loop reads CASTLRQPGNTIYF. The CDR3 bases are TGTGCCAGCACCCTTAGACAGCCTGGAAACACCATATATTTT.

This chain uses TRBV9 with TRBJ2-3, with D perhaps TRBD1 (5 bases). V lost 1 base to trimming and J lost 3 bases, with 9 bases between them. This CDR3 is 14 amino acids long. CDR1 SGDLS and CDR2 YYNGEE come from the germline V gene. DNA for the CDR3: TGTGCCAGCAGCGTATATGCAGGGACAGATACGCAGTATTTT. Amino acid sequence: CASSVYAGTDTQYF.

CDR3 coding DNA: TGTGCCAGCAGCTTTGGGGCAGGAGTTTTGGATGGCTACACCTTC. Amino acid sequence: CASSFGAGVLDGYTF. The V gene is TRBV7-9, the J gene TRBJ1-2, with a tentative D call TRBD1 (5 bases). The CDR3 extends over 15 amino acids. Trimming left V 3 bases short and J 6 bases short, with 17 bases between. Germline CDR1 reads SEHNR; CDR2 reads FQNEAQ (reference sequence).

This clone was observed a handful of times. This sequence joins TRBV15 and TRBJ1-2; D remains ambiguous. The CDR3 length is 14 residues. V lost 0 bases, J lost 2 bases, and 7 bases lay in between. The V gene's germline CDR1 is LNHNV and CDR2 YYDKDF (reference sequence). This CDR3 reads CATSREPENYGYTF. The CDR3, as DNA: TGTGCCACCAGCAGAGAGCCGGAGAACTATGGCTACACCTTC. Drawing the rest from reference TRBV15 and TRBJ1-2, the complete variable domain is DAMVIQNPRYQVTQFGKPVTLSCSQTLNHNVMYWYQQKSSQAPKLLFHYYDKDFNNEADTPDNFQSRRPNTSFCFLDIRSPGLGDTAMYLCATSREPENYGYTFGSGTRLTVV.

The chain combines TRBV19 with TRBJ2-1, with 7 bases aligning to TRBD2. Germline V CDR1 and CDR2: LNHDA, SQIVND (reference sequence). CDR3 length: 15 amino acids. The ends lost 10 bases at V and 8 bases at J; junction bases unmatched: 17. The DNA of the CDR3 is TGTGCCACCCAATCCCGTCGGGCTAGCGGACATGAGCAGTTCTTC. The encoded protein is CATQSRRASGHEQFF.